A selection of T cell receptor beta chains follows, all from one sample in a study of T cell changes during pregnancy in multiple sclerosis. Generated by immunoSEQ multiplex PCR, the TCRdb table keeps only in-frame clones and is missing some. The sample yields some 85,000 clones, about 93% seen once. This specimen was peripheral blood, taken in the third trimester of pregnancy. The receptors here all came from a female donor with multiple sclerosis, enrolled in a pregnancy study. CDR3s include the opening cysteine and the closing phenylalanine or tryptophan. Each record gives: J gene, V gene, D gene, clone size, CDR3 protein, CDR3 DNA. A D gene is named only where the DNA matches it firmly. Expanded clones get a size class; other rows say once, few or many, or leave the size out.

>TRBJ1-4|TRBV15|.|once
CATSRDRGSVGEKLFF
TGTGCCACCAGCAGAGATAGGGGGAGCGTGGGTGAAAAACTGTTTTTT
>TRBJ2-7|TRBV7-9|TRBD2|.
CASSQGTSGSRGGEQYF
TGTGCCAGCAGCCAAGGGACTAGCGGATCCCGGGGGGGGGAGCAGTACTTC
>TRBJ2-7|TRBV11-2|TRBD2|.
CASSYYSGSSYEQYF
TGTGCCAGCAGCTACTATAGCGGGAGCTCCTACGAGCAGTACTTC
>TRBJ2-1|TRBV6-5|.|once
CASSYEAGVANEQFF
TGTGCCAGCAGTTACGAGGCAGGGGTTGCCAATGAGCAGTTCTTC
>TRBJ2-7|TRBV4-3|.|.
CASSQDPGSYEQYF
TGCGCCAGCAGCCAAGATCCGGGGTCCTACGAGCAGTACTTC
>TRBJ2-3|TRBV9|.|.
CASSEGQPFTDTQYF
TGTGCCAGCAGCGAAGGACAGCCTTTCACAGATACGCAGTATTTT
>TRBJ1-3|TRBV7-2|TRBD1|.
CASSPRQGARISSGNTIYF
TGTGCCAGCAGCCCCCGACAGGGAGCTCGAATATCCTCTGGAAACACCATATATTTT
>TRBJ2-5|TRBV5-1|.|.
CASSLVSKETQYF
TGCGCCAGCAGCTTGGTTTCTAAAGAGACCCAGTACTTC
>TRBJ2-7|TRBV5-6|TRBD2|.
CASSLTTSGPEAYEQYF
TGTGCCAGCAGCTTGACGACTAGCGGGCCCGAAGCCTACGAGCAGTACTTC
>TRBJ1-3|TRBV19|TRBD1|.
CASSMGQLGNTIYF
TGTGCCAGTAGTATGGGACAGCTTGGAAACACCATATATTTT
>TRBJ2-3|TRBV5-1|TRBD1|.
CASSLDRGTDTQYF
TGCGCCAGCAGCTTGGACAGGGGGACAGATACGCAGTATTTT
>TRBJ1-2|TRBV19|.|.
CASSGQTNYGYTF
TGTGCCAGTAGTGGACAGACCAACTATGGCTACACCTTC
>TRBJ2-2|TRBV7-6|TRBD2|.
CASSLGAGVTNTGELFF
TGTGCCAGCAGCTTAGGTGCGGGAGTCACGAACACCGGGGAGCTGTTTTTT
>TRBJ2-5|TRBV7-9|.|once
CASSSTAYQETQYF
TGTGCCAGCAGCTCCACCGCGTACCAAGAGACCCAGTACTTC
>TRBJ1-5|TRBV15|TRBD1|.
CATSRASGTAVF
TGTGCCACCAGCAGAGCTTCGGGGACAGCCGTATTT
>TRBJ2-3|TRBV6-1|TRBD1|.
CASEKTGGDLDTQYF
TGTGCCAGCGAGAAGACAGGGGGCGATTTAGATACGCAGTATTTT
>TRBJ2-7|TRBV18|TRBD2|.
CASSPPGLAGGQYGLEQYF
TGTGCCAGCTCACCCCCCGGGCTAGCGGGAGGGCAATATGGGCTCGAGCAGTACTTC
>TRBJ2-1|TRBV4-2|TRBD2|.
CASSRDNSGRAVNEQFF
TGTGCCAGCAGCCGAGACAATAGCGGGAGGGCCGTCAATGAGCAGTTCTTC
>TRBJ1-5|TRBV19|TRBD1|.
CASRTQWTGGNQPQHF
TGTGCCAGTAGGACCCAATGGACAGGGGGCAATCAGCCCCAGCATTTT
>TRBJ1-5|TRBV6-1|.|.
CASSESGGNQPQHF
TGTGCCAGCAGTGAATCAGGGGGCAATCAGCCCCAGCATTTT
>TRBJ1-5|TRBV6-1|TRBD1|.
CASSEPLWDRGDQPQHF
TGTGCCAGCAGTGAACCGTTGTGGGACAGGGGGGATCAGCCCCAGCATTTT
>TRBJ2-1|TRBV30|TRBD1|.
CAWRGQHNEQFF
TGTGCCTGGAGGGGACAGCACAATGAGCAGTTCTTC
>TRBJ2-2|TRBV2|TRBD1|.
CASSGPPGQGPHSSNTGELFF
TGTGCCAGCAGTGGGCCTCCGGGACAGGGTCCTCATTCGTCGAACACCGGGGAGCTGTTTTTT
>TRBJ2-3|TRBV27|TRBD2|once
CASSLSGSRGDTQYF
TGTGCCAGCAGCCTTAGCGGGAGCCGTGGAGATACGCAGTATTTT
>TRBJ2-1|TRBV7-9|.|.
CASSLVRYRENYNEQFF
TGTGCCAGCAGCTTAGTCCGCTACAGGGAAAACTACAATGAGCAGTTCTTC
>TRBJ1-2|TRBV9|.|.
CASSYNYGYTF
TGTGCCAGCAGCTATAACTATGGCTACACCTTC
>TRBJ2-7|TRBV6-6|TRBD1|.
CASSSGQSGGEQYF
TGTGCCAGCAGTTCGGGACAGAGCGGCGGGGAGCAGTACTTC
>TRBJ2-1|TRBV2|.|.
CASSILAFSYNEQFF
TGTGCCAGCAGTATTCTAGCGTTCTCCTACAATGAGCAGTTCTTC
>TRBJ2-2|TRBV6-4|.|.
CASSVKPTGGELFF
TGTGCCAGCAGTGTCAAACCCACGGGCGGGGAGCTGTTTTTT
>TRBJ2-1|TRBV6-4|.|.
CASSDSAGLSYNEQFF
TGTGCCAGCAGTGACTCTGCGGGCCTGTCCTACAATGAGCAGTTCTTC
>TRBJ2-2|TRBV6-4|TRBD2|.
CASSPLAGGPGELFF
TGTGCCAGCAGCCCACTAGCGGGAGGCCCCGGGGAGCTGTTTTTT